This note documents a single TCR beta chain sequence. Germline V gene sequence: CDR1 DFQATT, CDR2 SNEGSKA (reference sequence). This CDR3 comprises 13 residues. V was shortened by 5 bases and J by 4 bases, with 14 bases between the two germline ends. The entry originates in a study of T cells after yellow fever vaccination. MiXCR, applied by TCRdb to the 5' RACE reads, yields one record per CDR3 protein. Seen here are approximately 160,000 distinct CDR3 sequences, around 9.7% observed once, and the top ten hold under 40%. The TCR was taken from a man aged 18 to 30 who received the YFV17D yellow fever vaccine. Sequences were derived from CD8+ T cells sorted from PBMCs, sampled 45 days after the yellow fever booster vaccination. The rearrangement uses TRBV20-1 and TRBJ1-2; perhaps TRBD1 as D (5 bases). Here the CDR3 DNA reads TGCAGTGCTGTTCAGACAGAGTTCTATGGCTACACCTTC. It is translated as CSAVQTEFYGYTF.